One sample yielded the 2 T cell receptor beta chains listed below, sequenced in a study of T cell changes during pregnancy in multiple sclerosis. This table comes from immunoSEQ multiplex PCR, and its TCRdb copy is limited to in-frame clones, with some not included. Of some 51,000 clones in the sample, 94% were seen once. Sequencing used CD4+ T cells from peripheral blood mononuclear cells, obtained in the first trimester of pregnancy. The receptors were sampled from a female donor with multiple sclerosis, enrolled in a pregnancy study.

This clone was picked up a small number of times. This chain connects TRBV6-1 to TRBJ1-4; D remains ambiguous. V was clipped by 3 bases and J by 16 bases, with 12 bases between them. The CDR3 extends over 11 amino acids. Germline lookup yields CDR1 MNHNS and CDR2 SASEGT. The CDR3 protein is CASSDGRVRFF. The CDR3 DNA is TGTGCCAGCAGTGACGGGAGGGTAAGGTTTTTT.

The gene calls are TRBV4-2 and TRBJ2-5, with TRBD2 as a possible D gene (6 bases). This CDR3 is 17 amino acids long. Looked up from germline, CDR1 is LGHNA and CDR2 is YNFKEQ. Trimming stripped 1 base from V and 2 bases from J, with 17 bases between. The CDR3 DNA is TGTGCCAGCAGCCAAGTCCAAGGAACCCGGGGGCAAGAGACCCAGTACTTC. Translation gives CASSQVQGTRGQETQYF.